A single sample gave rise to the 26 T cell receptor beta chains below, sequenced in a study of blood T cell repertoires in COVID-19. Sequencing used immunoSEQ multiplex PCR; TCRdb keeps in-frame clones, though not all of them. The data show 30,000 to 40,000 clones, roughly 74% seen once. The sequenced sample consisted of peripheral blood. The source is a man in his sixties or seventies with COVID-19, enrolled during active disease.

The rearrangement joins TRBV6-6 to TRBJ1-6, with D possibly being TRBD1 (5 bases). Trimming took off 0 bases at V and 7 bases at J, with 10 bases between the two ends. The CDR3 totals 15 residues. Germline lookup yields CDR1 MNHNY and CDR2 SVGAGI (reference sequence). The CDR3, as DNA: TGTGCCAGCAGTTACTCTGGGGCCCGGAATTCACCCCTCCACTTT. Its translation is CASSYSGARNSPLHF.

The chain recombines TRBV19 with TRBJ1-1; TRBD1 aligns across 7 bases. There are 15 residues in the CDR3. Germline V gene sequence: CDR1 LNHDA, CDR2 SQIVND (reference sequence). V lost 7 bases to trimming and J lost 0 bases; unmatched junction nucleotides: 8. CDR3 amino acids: CASTLGGTMNTEAFF. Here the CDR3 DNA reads TGTGCCAGTACCCTAGGGGGCACCATGAACACTGAAGCTTTCTTT.

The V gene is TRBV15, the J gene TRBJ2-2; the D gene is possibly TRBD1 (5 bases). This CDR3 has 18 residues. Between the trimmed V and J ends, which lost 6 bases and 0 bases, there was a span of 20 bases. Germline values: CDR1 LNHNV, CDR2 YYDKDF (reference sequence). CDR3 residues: CATSATVKVSANTGELFF. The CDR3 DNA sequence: TGTGCCACCAGTGCGACAGTAAAGGTTTCGGCGAACACCGGGGAGCTGTTTTTT. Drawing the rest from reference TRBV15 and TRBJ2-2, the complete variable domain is DAMVIQNPRYQVTQFGKPVTLSCSQTLNHNVMYWYQQKSSQAPKLLFHYYDKDFNNEADTPDNFQSRRPNTSFCFLDIRSPGLGDTAMYLCATSATVKVSANTGELFFGEGSRLTVL.

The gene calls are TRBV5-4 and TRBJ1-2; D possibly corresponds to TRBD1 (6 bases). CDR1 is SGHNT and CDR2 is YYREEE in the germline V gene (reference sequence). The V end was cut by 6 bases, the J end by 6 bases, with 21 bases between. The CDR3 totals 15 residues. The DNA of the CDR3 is TGTGCCAGCACCCTACGAGCGGACAGACGTGATGGCTACACCTTC. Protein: CASTLRADRRDGYTF.

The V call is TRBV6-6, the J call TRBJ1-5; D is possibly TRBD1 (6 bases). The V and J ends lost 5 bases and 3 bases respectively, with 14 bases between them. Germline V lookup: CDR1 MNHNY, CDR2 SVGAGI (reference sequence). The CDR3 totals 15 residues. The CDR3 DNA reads TGTGCCAGCAGTCGATCTACAGGGAACAATCAGCCCCAGCATTTT. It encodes CASSRSTGNNQPQHF.

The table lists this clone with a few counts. The CDR3 here is CASSLTGRDTEAFF. CDR3 nucleotides: TGTGCCAGCAGTTTAACAGGGAGGGACACTGAAGCTTTCTTT. The chain has TRBV28 and TRBJ1-1; a weak D match, TRBD1 (6 bases). Trimming stripped 2 bases from V and 3 bases from J, with 10 bases between. Germline V gene lookup returns CDR1 MDHEN and CDR2 SYDVKM. The CDR3 extends over 14 amino acids.

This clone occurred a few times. The CDR3 DNA reads as TGTGCCAGCAGCTTGGTAGGGGGAGCTAACACTGAAGCTTTCTTT. Translating it yields CASSLVGGANTEAFF. This rearrangement joins TRBV5-8 to TRBJ1-1; D is perhaps TRBD1 (6 bases). The CDR3 spans 15 residues. Trimming shortened V by 0 bases and J by 2 bases, and 11 bases separated the two germline ends. Per germline, CDR1 SGHTS and CDR2 YDEGEE.

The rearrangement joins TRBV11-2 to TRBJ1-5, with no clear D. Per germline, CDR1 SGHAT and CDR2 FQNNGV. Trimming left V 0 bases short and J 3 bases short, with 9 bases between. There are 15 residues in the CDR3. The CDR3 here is CASSLEAGFNQPQHF. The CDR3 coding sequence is TGTGCCAGCAGCTTAGAAGCGGGATTCAATCAGCCCCAGCATTTT.

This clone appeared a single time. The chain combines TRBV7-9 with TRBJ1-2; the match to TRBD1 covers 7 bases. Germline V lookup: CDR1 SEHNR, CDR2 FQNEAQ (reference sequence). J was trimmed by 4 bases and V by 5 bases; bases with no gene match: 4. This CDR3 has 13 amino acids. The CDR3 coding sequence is TGTGCCAGCAGCCCGACAGGGCTCTATGGCTACACCTTC. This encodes CASSPTGLYGYTF.

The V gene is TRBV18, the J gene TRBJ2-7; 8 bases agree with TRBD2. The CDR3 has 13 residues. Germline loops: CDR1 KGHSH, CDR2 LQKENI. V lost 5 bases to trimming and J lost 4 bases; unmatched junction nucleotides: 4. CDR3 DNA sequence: TGTGCCAGCTCATCGGGACTAGTTTACGAGCAGTACTTC. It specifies CASSSGLVYEQYF. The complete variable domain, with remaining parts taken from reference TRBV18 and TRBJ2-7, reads NAGVMQNPRHLVRRRGQEARLRCSPMKGHSHVYWYRQLPEEGLKFMVYLQKENIIDESGMPKERFSAEFPKEGPSILRIQQVVRGDSAAYFCASSSGLVYEQYFGPGTRLTVT.

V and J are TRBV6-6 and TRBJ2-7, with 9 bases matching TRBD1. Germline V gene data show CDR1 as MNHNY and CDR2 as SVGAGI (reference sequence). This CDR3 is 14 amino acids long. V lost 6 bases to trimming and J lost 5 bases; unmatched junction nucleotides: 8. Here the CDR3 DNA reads TGTGCCAGCAGGCGTAACAGGGGGCTGAACGAGCAGTACTTC. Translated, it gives CASRRNRGLNEQYF.

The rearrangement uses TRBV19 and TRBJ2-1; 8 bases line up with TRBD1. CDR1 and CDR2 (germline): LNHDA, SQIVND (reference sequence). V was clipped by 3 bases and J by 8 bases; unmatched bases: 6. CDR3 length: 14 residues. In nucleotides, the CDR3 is TGTGCCAGTAGTATTCGGACAGGGTGGGATGAGCAGTTCTTC. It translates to CASSIRTGWDEQFF. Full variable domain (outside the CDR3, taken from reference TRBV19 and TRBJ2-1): DGGITQSPKYLFRKEGQNVTLSCEQNLNHDAMYWYRQDPGQGLRLIYYSQIVNDFQKGDIAEGYSVSREKKESFPLTVTSAQKNPTAFYLCASSIRTGWDEQFFGPGTRLTVL.

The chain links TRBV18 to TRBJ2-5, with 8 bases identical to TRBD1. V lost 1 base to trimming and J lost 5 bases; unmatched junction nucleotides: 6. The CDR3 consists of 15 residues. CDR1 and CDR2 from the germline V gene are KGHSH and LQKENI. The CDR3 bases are TGTGCCAGCTCACCACAGACAGGGGATGGGGAGACCCAGTACTTC. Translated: CASSPQTGDGETQYF.

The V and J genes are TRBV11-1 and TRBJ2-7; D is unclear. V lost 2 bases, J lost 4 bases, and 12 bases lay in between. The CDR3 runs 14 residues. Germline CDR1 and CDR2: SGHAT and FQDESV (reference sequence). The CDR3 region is CASSLSRLRYEQYF. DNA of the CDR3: TGTGCCAGCAGCTTAAGTAGATTGCGATACGAGCAGTACTTC.

The CDR3 DNA is TGTGCCACCAGTGAAACCGCAACGGGTACAGATACGCAGTATTTT. Translation gives CATSETATGTDTQYF. The chain recombines TRBV24-1 with TRBJ2-3; D unclear. CDR1 is KGHDR and CDR2 is SFDVKD in the germline V gene. Trimming pared 4 bases from V and 3 bases from J, leaving 13 bases between. The CDR3 has 15 amino acids.

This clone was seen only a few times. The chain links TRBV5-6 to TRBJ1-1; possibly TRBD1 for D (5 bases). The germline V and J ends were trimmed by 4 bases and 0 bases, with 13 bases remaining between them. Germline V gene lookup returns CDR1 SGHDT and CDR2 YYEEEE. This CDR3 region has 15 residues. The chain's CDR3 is CASSQRQYMNTEAFF. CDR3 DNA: TGTGCCAGCAGCCAAAGACAGTACATGAACACTGAAGCTTTCTTT.

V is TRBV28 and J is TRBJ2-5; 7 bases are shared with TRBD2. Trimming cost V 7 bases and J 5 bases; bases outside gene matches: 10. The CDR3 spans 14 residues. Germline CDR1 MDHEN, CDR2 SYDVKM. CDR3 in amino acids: CASTLSGDGETQYF. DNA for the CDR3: TGTGCCAGCACCCTCAGCGGGGATGGGGAGACCCAGTACTTC.

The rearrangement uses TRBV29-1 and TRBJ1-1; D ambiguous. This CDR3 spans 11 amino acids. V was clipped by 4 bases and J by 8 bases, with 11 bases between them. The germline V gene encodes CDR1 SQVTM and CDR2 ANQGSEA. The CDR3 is CSVVVSAEAFF. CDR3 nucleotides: TGCAGCGTTGTGGTGAGCGCCGAAGCTTTCTTT.

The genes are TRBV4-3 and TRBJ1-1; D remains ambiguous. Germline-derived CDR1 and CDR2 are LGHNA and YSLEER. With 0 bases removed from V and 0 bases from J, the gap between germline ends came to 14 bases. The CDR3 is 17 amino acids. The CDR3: CASSQDLGAILNTEAFF. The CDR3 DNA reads TGCGCCAGCAGCCAAGATCTAGGAGCAATCCTGAACACTGAAGCTTTCTTT.

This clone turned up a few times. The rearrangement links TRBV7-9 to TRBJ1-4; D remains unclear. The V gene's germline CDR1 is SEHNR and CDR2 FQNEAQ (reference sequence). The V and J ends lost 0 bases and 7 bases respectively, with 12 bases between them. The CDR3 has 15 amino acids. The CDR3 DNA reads TGTGCCAGCAGCTTAGCGATAGGACTGACTGAAAAACTGTTTTTT. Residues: CASSLAIGLTEKLFF.

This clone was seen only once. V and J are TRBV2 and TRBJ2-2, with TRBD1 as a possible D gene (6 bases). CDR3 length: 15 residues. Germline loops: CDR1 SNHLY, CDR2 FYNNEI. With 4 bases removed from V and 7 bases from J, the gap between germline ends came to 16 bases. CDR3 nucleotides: TGTGCCAGCAGTGCCAGGACAGAAAGAGGCGGGGAGCTGTTTTTT. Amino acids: CASSARTERGGELFF.

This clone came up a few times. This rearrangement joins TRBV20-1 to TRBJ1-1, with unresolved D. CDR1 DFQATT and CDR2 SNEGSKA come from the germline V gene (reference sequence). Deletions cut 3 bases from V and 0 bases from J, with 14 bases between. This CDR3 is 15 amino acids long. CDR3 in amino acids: CSASVGLGVNTEAFF. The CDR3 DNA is TGCAGTGCTAGTGTAGGCCTCGGGGTGAACACTGAAGCTTTCTTT.

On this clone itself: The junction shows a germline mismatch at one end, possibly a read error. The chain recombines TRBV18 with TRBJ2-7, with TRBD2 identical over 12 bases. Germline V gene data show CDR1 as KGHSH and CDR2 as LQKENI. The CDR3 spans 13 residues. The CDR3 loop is CASSSQTSGGPAF. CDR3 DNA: TGTGCCAGCTCATCTCAAACTAGCGGGGGGCCTGCATTC.

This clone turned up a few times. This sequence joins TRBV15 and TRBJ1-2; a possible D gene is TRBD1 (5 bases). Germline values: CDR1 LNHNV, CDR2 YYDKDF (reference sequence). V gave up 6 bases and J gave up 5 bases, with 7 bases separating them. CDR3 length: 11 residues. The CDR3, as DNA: TGTGCCACCAGAGGGGTTTATGGCTACACCTTC. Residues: CATRGVYGYTF.

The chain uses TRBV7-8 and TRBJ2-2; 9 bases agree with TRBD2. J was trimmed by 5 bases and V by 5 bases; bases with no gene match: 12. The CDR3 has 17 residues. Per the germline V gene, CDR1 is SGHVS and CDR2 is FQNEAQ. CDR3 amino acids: CASSQALAGVRTGELFF. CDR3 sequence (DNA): TGTGCCAGCAGCCAAGCCTTAGCGGGAGTCCGAACCGGGGAGCTGTTTTTT.

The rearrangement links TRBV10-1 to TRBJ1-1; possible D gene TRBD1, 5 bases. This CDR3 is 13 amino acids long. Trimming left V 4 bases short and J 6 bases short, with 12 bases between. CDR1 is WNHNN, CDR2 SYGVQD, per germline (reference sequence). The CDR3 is CASSVGEASEAFF. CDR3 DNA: TGCGCCAGCAGTGTGGGGGAGGCTTCTGAAGCTTTCTTT.